The 30 T cell receptor beta chains below come from one sample, sequenced in a study of T cell responses to AZD1222 COVID-19 vaccine. Assay: immunoSEQ multiplex PCR; the TCRdb copy retains only in-frame clones and omits some. Of about 120,000 clones in the sample, approximately 83% were seen once. The material sequenced was peripheral blood, taken on day 0 of MenACWY control vaccination. The receptor source for this set is an adult in good health.

V and J are TRBV10-1 and TRBJ2-7; D is possibly TRBD1 or TRBD2 (6 bases each). Looked up from germline, CDR1 is WNHNN and CDR2 is SYGVQD (reference sequence). The CDR3 length is 15 residues. Trimming removed 3 bases from V and 1 base from J, with 13 bases in between. This CDR3 is CASSDSGASSYEQYF. In nucleotides, the CDR3 is TGCGCCAGCAGTGATTCGGGGGCCTCGTCCTACGAGCAGTACTTC.

This chain links TRBV29-1 with TRBJ1-4; 7 nucleotides agree with TRBD1. The V gene's germline CDR1 is SQVTM and CDR2 ANQGSEA. The CDR3 sequence is 13 residues long. The trim removed 1 base at V and 5 bases at J, leaving 1 base unmatched. The CDR3 reads CSVEGQGNEKLFF. In DNA form, the CDR3 reads TGCAGCGTTGAAGGACAGGGAAATGAAAAACTGTTTTTT.

The chain is built from TRBV6-2 or TRBV6-3 and TRBJ1-5; 7 nucleotides agree with TRBD1. V dropped 4 bases and J dropped 0; count of bases not matched to a gene: 18. The germline gives CDR1 MNHEY, CDR2 SVGEGT. The CDR3 covers 20 residues. Here the CDR3 DNA reads TGTGCCAGCAGTTCGCTCCCCAGGGGGAGTGGGATTTATAGCAATCAGCCCCAGCATTTT. Residues: CASSSLPRGSGIYSNQPQHF.

The genes are TRBV6-5 and TRBJ2-2; the D is unclear. Germline assignment: CDR1 MNHEY and CDR2 SVGAGI. The CDR3 runs to 13 residues. Trimming removed 5 bases at V and 6 bases at J, with 10 bases between. Here the CDR3 DNA reads TGTGCCAGCAGTCTGGTCCCATCCGGGGAGCTGTTTTTT. Protein: CASSLVPSGELFF.

This chain uses TRBV12-3 or TRBV12-4 with TRBJ1-1; the D gene is possibly TRBD1 (6 bases). Between the trimmed V and J ends, which lost 4 bases and 10 bases, there was a span of 13 bases. The CDR3 consists of 12 residues. The CDR3 is CASSSGAYGAFF. The CDR3 region has the DNA TGTGCCAGCAGTTCAGGGGCCTACGGAGCTTTCTTT.

This chain uses TRBV7-2 with TRBJ2-7; D is uncertain. CDR3 size: 13 residues. Germline V gene data show CDR1 as SGHTA and CDR2 as FQGNSA. Trimming removed 0 bases at V and 3 bases at J, with 6 bases between. CDR3 loop: CASSLAGGYEQYF. CDR3 bases: TGTGCCAGCAGCTTAGCGGGTGGCTACGAGCAGTACTTC.

This clone was observed a single time. This chain uses TRBV3-1 (or the pseudogene TRBV3-2) with TRBJ1-1; 8 bases are shared with TRBD1. CDR3 length: 14 residues. CDR1 is LGHDT and CDR2 is YNNKEL in the germline V gene (reference sequence). With 2 bases clipped from V and 4 bases from J, the junction kept 3 bases outside the gene matches. CDR3 coding DNA: TGTGCCAGCAGCCAACGACAGGGGAGCACTGAAGCTTTCTTT. This translates into CASSQRQGSTEAFF.

The chain uses TRBV5-1 and TRBJ2-5, with D possibly TRBD2 on 7 matching bases. The CDR3 totals 15 residues. Trimming pared 0 bases from V and 1 base from J, leaving 10 bases between. Germline assignment: CDR1 SGHRS and CDR2 YFSETQ. The CDR3 DNA is TGCGCCAGCAGCTTGGAGGCGGGGGCCCAAGAGACCCAGTACTTC. Translated, it gives CASSLEAGAQETQYF.

CDR3 nucleotide sequence: TGTGCCTGGAGCCCGGGGGGGCCCCCCGGGGAGCTGTTTTTT. Translating gives CAWSPGGPPGELFF. The chain carries TRBV30 and TRBJ2-2; the match to TRBD2 covers 8 bases. This CDR3 is 14 amino acids long. Germline lookup yields CDR1 GTSNPN and CDR2 SVGIG (reference sequence). V lost 3 bases and J lost 6; bases outside the gene matches: 6.

Here the CDR3 reads CASSDDSAGGYTF. The CDR3 bases are TGTGCCAGCTCAGACGACAGTGCGGGTGGCTACACCTTC. The chain combines TRBV18 with TRBJ1-2, with D possibly TRBD1 on 5 matching bases. CDR3 length: 13 amino acids. V lost 5 bases, J lost 7 bases, and 14 bases lay in between. Germline assignment: CDR1 KGHSH and CDR2 LQKENI.

The chain uses TRBV5-5 and TRBJ2-3; the D gene is possibly TRBD2 (5 bases). Germline V gene sequence: CDR1 SGHKS, CDR2 YYEKEE (reference sequence). V lost 3 bases to trimming and J lost 2 bases, with 13 bases between them. The CDR3 length is 15 residues. CDR3 nucleotides: TGTGCCAGCAGCTCCCCCGGGGTGATCACAGATACGCAGTATTTT. Translation: CASSSPGVITDTQYF.

This chain joins TRBV13 and TRBJ2-1; perhaps D is TRBD1 or TRBD2 (5 bases each). CDR1 is PRHDT and CDR2 is FYEKMQ in the germline V gene (reference sequence). The V end was cut by 1 base, the J end by 0 bases, with 10 bases between. The CDR3 totals 16 residues. The CDR3 nucleotides read TGTGCCAGCAGCTTAGCGGGACGAAGCTCCTACAATGAGCAGTTCTTC. It codes for CASSLAGRSSYNEQFF.

The gene calls are TRBV7-2 and TRBJ2-3; no clear D. This CDR3 comprises 13 residues. Germline V CDR1 and CDR2: SGHTA, FQGNSA. Between the trimmed V and J ends, which lost 3 bases and 4 bases, there was a span of 8 bases. This chain's CDR3 is CASSFQDPDTQYF. The CDR3 DNA is TGTGCCAGCAGCTTCCAAGACCCAGATACGCAGTATTTT.

The CDR3 bases are TGTGCCAGTAGTATGGACACGCGGGACAGCAACATACAGCCCCAGCATTTT. Encoded protein: CASSMDTRDSNIQPQHF. The chain joins TRBV19 to TRBJ1-5; TRBD1 matches at 7 bases. Germline V gives CDR1 LNHDA, CDR2 SQIVND (reference sequence). Losses at the gene ends were 3 bases for V and 7 bases for J; bases not matched to a gene: 15. The CDR3 has 17 amino acids. Filled out from reference TRBV19 and TRBJ1-5, the complete variable domain reads DGGITQSPKYLFRKEGQNVTLSCEQNLNHDAMYWYRQDPGQGLRLIYYSQIVNDFQKGDIAEGYSVSREKKESFPLTVTSAQKNPTAFYLCASSMDTRDSNIQPQHFGDGTRLSIL.

The J gene is TRBJ1-3, the V gene TRBV3-1 (or the pseudogene TRBV3-2); no clear D. The V end was cut by 4 bases, the J end by 5 bases, with 15 bases between. The CDR3 is 15 amino acids. In germline, CDR1 is LGHDT, CDR2 YNNKEL (reference sequence). CDR3 loop: CASSLLWSTRNTIYF. The CDR3, as DNA: TGTGCCAGCAGCCTCTTATGGAGTACCAGAAACACCATATATTTT.

This clone was picked up one time. The V call is TRBV28, the J call TRBJ1-5, with 8 bases aligning to TRBD1. CDR1 and CDR2 (germline): MDHEN, SYDVKM. This CDR3 spans 16 amino acids. Germline trimming cut 6 bases from V and 1 base from J; bases unmatched to any gene: 8. This CDR3 reads CASRGSGTGSNQPQHF. Written as DNA, the CDR3 is TGTGCCAGCAGGGGGAGCGGGACAGGCAGCAATCAGCCCCAGCATTTT.

The chain employs TRBV6-5 and TRBJ1-3; 8 bases are shared with TRBD1. Trimming cost V 2 bases and J 6 bases; bases outside gene matches: 6. This CDR3 has 15 residues. Germline CDR1 is MNHEY and CDR2 is SVGAGI. The CDR3 bases are TGTGCCAGCAGTTACGCCACGGGACAGGAAAACACCATATATTTT. It codes for CASSYATGQENTIYF.

The chain joins TRBV24-1 to TRBJ1-5, with D possibly TRBD1 on 6 matching bases. This CDR3 comprises 16 residues. CDR1 and CDR2 from the germline V gene are KGHDR and SFDVKD. V lost 3 bases, J lost 0 bases, and 11 bases lay in between. The CDR3 loop is CATSDGRGYSNQPQHF. As DNA, the CDR3 is TGTGCCACCAGTGATGGCAGGGGTTATAGCAATCAGCCCCAGCATTTT.

On this clone itself: The sample carries other DNA sequences with the same CDR3. The rearrangement joins TRBV4-2 to TRBJ2-3; 10 bases match TRBD2. With 1 base clipped from V and 3 bases from J, the junction kept 4 bases outside the gene matches. Per the germline V gene, CDR1 is LGHNA and CDR2 is YNFKEQ. This CDR3 contains 16 residues. CDR3 DNA sequence: TGTGCCAGCAGCCAAGGGAGCGGGGGGGCTACAGATACGCAGTATTTT. Its protein is CASSQGSGGATDTQYF.

This chain connects TRBV7-9 to TRBJ2-1; D gene unclear. Between the trimmed V and J ends, which lost 4 bases and 6 bases, there was a span of 10 bases. The CDR3 consists of 13 residues. The germline CDR1 and CDR2 sequences are SEHNR and FQNEAQ (reference sequence). DNA of the CDR3: TGTGCCAGCAGCTCGGACGCGTCCAATGAGCAGTTCTTC. This sequence encodes CASSSDASNEQFF.

V and J are TRBV6-5 and TRBJ2-5; tentative D call: TRBD2 (6 bases). Trimming took 4 bases from V and 5 from J, leaving 14 bases between them. The CDR3 runs to 14 residues. Per germline, CDR1 MNHEY and CDR2 SVGAGI. The chain's CDR3 is CASSFSRSGETQYF. Written as DNA, the CDR3 is TGTGCCAGCAGTTTCAGTCGGAGCGGGGAGACCCAGTACTTC.

The chain carries TRBV27 and TRBJ2-5; 7 nucleotides agree with TRBD1. Germline V gene sequence: CDR1 MNHEY, CDR2 SMNVEV (reference sequence). This CDR3 is 12 amino acids long. The J segment lost 4 bases and the V segment lost 6 bases, leaving 2 bases of the junction unmatched. CDR3 in DNA: TGTGCCAGCAGCAACAGGGGAGAGACCCAGTACTTC. Translated, it gives CASSNRGETQYF.

The CDR3 coding sequence is TGTGCCAGCAGTTTTTCCGTGGGAGGCTACACCTTC. It is translated as CASSFSVGGYTF. V usage is TRBV12-3 or TRBV12-4 and J usage is TRBJ1-2, with D hard to call. This CDR3 comprises 12 residues. V was trimmed by 3 bases and J by 8 bases, leaving 10 bases between them.

A few counts support this clone. This chain uses TRBV12-3 or TRBV12-4 with TRBJ1-1, with unresolved D. The CDR3 is 13 amino acids. V lost 3 bases and J 4 bases, leaving 9 bases between the germline ends. CDR3 sequence (DNA): TGTGCCAGCAGTTTCTCAAGTGGCACTGAAGCTTTCTTT. It encodes CASSFSSGTEAFF.

Only one count was recorded for this clone. The rearrangement links TRBV7-9 to TRBJ2-5; weak D call: TRBD1 (6 bases). This CDR3 comprises 13 residues. CDR1 and CDR2 (germline): SEHNR, FQNEAQ (reference sequence). Deletions cut 4 bases from V and 5 bases from J, with 11 bases between. The CDR3 region has the DNA TGTGCCAGCAGCTCAATAGGGGGTGAGACCCAGTACTTC. Its protein is CASSSIGGETQYF.

The chain employs TRBV27 and TRBJ1-4; a weak D match, TRBD1 (5 bases). This CDR3 is built from 13 residues. Germline CDR1 is MNHEY and CDR2 is SMNVEV (reference sequence). Trimming removed 8 bases at V and 7 bases at J, with 14 bases between. CDR3 sequence reads: CASSRQPREKLFF. Written as DNA, the CDR3 is TGTGCCAGCTCCCGACAGCCTCGTGAAAAACTGTTTTTT.

This chain uses TRBV19 with TRBJ2-7, with TRBD1 matching over 7 bases. Germline V lookup: CDR1 LNHDA, CDR2 SQIVND (reference sequence). The V and J ends lost 6 bases and 0 bases, in that order; junction bases with no gene match: 11. The CDR3 is 16 amino acids. The CDR3 bases are TGTGCCAGTAGCCCCAGACAGGGACGCGGCTCCTACGAGCAGTACTTC. Translation: CASSPRQGRGSYEQYF.

This clone was counted only a few times. The chain couples TRBV21-1 to TRBJ1-2; whether TRBD1, the table's D call, matches the DNA was not checked. TRBV21-1 is given as a pseudogene. This CDR3 is built from 18 residues. CDR3 nucleotide sequence: TGTGCCAGCAGCAAAGCCTCGGGACAGGGCCCCTTAAACTATGGCTACACCTTC. Translated, it gives CASSKASGQGPLNYGYTF.

CDR3 DNA: TGTGCCAGCAGCGCCGGACTAGCGGGGGGAACTAGCACAGATACGCAGTATTTT. Its translation is CASSAGLAGGTSTDTQYF. This chain uses TRBV9 with TRBJ2-3; 14 bases match TRBD2. The ends lost 3 bases at V and 0 bases at J; junction bases unmatched: 6. The CDR3 is 18 amino acids. Germline CDR1 is SGDLS and CDR2 is YYNGEE.

The rearrangement joins TRBV7-6 to TRBJ2-6; TRBD1 matches at 8 bases. CDR3 length: 17 amino acids. CDR1 is SGHVS, CDR2 FNYEAQ, per germline. V dropped 5 bases and J dropped 1; count of bases not matched to a gene: 7. The CDR3 DNA reads TGTGCCAGCAGCCTGACAGGGGTCCCTTCTGGGGCCAACGTCCTGACTTTC. Translation: CASSLTGVPSGANVLTF.